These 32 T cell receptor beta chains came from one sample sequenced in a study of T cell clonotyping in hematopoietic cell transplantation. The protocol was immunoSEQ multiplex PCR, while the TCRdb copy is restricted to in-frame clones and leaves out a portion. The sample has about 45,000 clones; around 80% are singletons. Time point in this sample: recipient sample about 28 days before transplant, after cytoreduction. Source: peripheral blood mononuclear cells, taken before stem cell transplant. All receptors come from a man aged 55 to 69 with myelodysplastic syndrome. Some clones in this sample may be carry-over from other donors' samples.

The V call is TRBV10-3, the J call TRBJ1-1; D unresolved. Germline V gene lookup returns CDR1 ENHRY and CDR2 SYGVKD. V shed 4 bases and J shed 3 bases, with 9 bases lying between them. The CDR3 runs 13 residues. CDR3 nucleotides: TGTGCCATCAGTGGATGGGTGGACACTGAAGCTTTCTTT. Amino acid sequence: CAISGWVDTEAFF.

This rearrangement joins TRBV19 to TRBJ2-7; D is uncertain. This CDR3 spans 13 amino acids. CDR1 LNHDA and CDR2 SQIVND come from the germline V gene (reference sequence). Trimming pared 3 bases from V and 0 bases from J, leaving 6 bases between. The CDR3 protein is CASSIRVSYEQYF. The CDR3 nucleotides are TGTGCCAGTAGTATTAGGGTCTCCTACGAGCAGTACTTC.

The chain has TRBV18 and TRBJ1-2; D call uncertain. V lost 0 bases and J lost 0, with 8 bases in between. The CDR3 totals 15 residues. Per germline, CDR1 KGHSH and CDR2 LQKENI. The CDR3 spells CASSPPGRSNYGYTF. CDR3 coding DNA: TGTGCCAGCTCACCACCGGGCAGGTCTAACTATGGCTACACCTTC.

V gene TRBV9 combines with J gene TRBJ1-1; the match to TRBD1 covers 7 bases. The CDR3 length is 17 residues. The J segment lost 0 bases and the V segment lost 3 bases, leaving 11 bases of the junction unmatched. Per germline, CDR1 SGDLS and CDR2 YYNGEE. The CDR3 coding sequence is TGTGCCAGCAGCGAGGTCCCGGGACAGAGTTTGAACACTGAAGCTTTCTTT. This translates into CASSEVPGQSLNTEAFF.

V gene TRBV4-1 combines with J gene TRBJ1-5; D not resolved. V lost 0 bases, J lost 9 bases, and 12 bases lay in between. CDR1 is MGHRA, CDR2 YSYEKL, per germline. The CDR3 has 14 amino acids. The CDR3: CASSQEVGKGPQHF. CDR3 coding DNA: TGCGCCAGCAGCCAAGAGGTCGGGAAGGGGCCCCAGCATTTT.

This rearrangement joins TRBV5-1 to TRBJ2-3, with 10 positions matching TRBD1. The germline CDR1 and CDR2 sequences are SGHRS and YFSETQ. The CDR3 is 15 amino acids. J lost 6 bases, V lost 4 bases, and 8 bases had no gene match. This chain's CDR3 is CASSGGTGDQDTQYF. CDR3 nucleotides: TGCGCCAGCAGCGGCGGGACAGGGGACCAGGATACGCAGTATTTT. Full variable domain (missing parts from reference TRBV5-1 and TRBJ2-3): KAGVTQTPRYLIKTRGQQVTLSCSPISGHRSVSWYQQTPGQGLQFLFEYFSETQRNKGNFPGRFSGRQFSNSRSEMNVSTLELGDSALYLCASSGGTGDQDTQYFGPGTRLTVL.

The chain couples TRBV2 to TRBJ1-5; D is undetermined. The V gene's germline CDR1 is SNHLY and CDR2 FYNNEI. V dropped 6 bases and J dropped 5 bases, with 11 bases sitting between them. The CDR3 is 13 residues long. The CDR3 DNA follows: TGTGCCAGCAGCTCATCAGCCCATCAGCCCCAGCATTTT. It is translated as CASSSSAHQPQHF. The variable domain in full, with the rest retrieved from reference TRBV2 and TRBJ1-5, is EPEVTQTPSHQVTQMGQEVILRCVPISNHLYFYWYRQILGQKVEFLVSFYNNEISEKSEIFDDQFSVERPDGSNFTLKIRSTKLEDSAMYFCASSSSAHQPQHFGDGTRLSIL.

Here the CDR3 DNA reads TGTGCCAGCAGCCAAGATAGAACGGCTGGGGGCTACACCTTC. This translates into CASSQDRTAGGYTF. The J gene is TRBJ1-2, the V gene TRBV14; no reliable D call. Trimming took off 0 bases at V and 8 bases at J, with 13 bases between the two ends. Per germline, CDR1 SGHDN and CDR2 FVKESK. The CDR3 runs 14 residues. The whole variable domain, filled in from reference TRBV14 and TRBJ1-2, reads EAGVTQFPSHSVIEKGQTVTLRCDPISGHDNLYWYRRVMGKEIKFLLHFVKESKQDESGMPNNRFLAERTGGTYSTLKVQPAELEDSGVYFCASSQDRTAGGYTFGSGTRLTVV.

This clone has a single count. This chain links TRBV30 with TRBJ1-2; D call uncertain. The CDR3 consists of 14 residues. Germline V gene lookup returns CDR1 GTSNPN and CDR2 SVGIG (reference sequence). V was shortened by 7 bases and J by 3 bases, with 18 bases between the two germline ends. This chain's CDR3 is CAYSGARSHYGYTF. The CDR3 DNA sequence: TGTGCCTACTCAGGAGCCAGGAGTCACTATGGCTACACCTTC.

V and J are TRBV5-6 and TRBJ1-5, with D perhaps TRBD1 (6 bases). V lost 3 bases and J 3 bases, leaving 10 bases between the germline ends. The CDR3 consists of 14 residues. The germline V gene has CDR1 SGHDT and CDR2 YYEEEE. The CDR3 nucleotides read TGTGCCAGCAGCTCGGACAGCTTCAATCAGCCCCAGCATTTT. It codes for CASSSDSFNQPQHF.

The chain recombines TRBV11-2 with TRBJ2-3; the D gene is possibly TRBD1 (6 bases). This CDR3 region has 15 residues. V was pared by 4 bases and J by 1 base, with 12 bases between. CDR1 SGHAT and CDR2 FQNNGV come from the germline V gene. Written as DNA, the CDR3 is TGTGCCAGCAGCTCGGGCAGGGGCGGCACAGATACGCAGTATTTT. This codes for CASSSGRGGTDTQYF. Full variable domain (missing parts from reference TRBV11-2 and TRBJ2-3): EAGVAQSPRYKIIEKRQSVAFWCNPISGHATLYWYQQILGQGPKLLIQFQNNGVVDDSQLPKDRFSAERLKGVDSTLKIQPAKLEDSAVYLCASSSGRGGTDTQYFGPGTRLTVL.

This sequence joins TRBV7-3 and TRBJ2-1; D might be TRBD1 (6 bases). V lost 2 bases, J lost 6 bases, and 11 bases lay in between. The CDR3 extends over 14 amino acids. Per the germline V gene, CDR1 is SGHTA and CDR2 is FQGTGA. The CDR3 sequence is CASSLGTSSNEQFF. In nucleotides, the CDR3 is TGTGCCAGCAGCTTAGGGACAAGTAGCAATGAGCAGTTCTTC.

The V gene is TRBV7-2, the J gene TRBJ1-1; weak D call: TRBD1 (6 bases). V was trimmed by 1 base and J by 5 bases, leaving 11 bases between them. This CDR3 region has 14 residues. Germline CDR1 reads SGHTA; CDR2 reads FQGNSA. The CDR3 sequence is CASSLGAGVTEAFF. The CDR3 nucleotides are TGTGCCAGCAGCTTAGGGGCAGGGGTGACTGAAGCTTTCTTT.

CDR3 DNA: TGTGCCAGCAGCTTATTAAAGGGTCAGCCCCAGCATTTT. Amino acid sequence: CASSLLKGQPQHF. The V gene is TRBV7-2, the J gene TRBJ1-5; D is undetermined. Germline V CDR1 and CDR2: SGHTA, FQGNSA. V lost 2 bases and J 6 bases, leaving 8 bases between the germline ends. The CDR3 loop spans 13 amino acids.

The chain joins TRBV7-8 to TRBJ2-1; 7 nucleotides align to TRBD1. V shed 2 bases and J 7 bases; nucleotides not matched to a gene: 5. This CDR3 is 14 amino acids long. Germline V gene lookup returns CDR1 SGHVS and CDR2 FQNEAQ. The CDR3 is CASSLKTGWNEQFF. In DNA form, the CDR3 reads TGTGCCAGCAGCTTAAAGACAGGGTGGAATGAGCAGTTCTTC.

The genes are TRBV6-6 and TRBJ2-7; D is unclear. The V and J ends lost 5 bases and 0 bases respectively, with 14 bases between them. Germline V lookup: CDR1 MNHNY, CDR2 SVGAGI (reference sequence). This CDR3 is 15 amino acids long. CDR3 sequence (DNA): TGTGCCAGCAGTCCCTCCGGAGTTAGCTCCTACGAGCAGTACTTC. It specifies CASSPSGVSSYEQYF.

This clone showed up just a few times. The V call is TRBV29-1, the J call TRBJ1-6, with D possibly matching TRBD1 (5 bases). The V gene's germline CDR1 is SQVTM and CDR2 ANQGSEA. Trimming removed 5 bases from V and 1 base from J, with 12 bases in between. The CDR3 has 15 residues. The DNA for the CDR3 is TGCAGCGTTCGTCAGGGTGGGTCCTATAATTCACCCCTCCACTTT. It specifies CSVRQGGSYNSPLHF. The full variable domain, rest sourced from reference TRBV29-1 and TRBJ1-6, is SAVISQKPSRDICQRGTSLTIQCQVDSQVTMMFWYRQQPGQSLTLIATANQGSEATYESGFVIDKFPISRPNLTFSTLTVSNMSPEDSSIYLCSVRQGGSYNSPLHFGNGTRLTVT.

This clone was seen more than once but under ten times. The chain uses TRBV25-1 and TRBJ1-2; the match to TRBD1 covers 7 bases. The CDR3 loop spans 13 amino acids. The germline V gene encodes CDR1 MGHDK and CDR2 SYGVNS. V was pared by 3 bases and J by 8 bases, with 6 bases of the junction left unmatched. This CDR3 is CASSDWTGRGYTF. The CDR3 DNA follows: TGTGCCAGCAGTGATTGGACAGGTCGCGGCTACACCTTC.

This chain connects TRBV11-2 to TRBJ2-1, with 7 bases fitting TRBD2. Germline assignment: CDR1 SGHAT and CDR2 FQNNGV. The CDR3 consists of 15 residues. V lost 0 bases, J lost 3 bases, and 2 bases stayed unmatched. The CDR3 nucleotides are TGTGCCAGCAGCTTAGAGGGCGGGGGCTACAATGAGCAGTTCTTC. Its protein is CASSLEGGGYNEQFF.

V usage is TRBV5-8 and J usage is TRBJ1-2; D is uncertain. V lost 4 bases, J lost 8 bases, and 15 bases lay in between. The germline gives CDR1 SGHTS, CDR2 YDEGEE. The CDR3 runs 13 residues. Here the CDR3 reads CASSPERGRGYTF. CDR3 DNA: TGTGCCAGCAGCCCCGAACGGGGAAGGGGCTACACCTTC.

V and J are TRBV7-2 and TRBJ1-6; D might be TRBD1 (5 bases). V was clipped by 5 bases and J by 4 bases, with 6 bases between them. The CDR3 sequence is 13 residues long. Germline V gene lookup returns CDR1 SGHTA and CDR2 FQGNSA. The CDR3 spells CASSRGYNSPLHF. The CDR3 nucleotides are TGTGCCAGCAGCCGGGGGTATAATTCACCCCTCCACTTT.

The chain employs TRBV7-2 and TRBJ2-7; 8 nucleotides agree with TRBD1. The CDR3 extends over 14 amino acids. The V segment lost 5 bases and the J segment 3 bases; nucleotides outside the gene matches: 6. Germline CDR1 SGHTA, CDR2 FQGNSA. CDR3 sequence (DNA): TGTGCCAGCAGCCGGACAGGGATGAGCTACGAGCAGTACTTC. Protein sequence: CASSRTGMSYEQYF.

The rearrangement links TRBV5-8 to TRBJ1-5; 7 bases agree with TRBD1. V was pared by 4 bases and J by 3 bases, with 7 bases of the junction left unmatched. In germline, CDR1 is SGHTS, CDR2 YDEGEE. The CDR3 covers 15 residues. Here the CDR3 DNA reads TGTGCCAGCAGCCCGGGGACAGCTTACAATCAGCCCCAGCATTTT. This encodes CASSPGTAYNQPQHF.

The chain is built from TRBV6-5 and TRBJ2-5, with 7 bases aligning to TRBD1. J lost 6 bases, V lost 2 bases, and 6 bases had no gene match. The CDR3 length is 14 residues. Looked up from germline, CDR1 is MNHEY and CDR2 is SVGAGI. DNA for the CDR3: TGTGCCAGCAGTTACACAGGGGTCCTCAAGACCCAGTACTTC. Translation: CASSYTGVLKTQYF.

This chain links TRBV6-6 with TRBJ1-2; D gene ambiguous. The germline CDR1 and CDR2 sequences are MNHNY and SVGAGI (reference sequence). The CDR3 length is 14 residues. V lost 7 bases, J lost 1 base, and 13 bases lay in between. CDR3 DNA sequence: TGTGCCAGCACCGAAGCCGGGCTTAACTATGGCTACACCTTC. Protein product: CASTEAGLNYGYTF.

The CDR3 DNA is TGTGCCAGCAGCTTTGGCAATCAGCCCCAGCATTTT. As protein: CASSFGNQPQHF. The chain links TRBV5-5 to TRBJ1-5; the D is unclear. The germline V and J ends were trimmed by 2 bases and 2 bases, with 2 bases remaining between them. Germline CDR1 and CDR2: SGHKS and YYEKEE (reference sequence). The CDR3 has 12 amino acids.

The CDR3 loop is CASSGTGTAQYF. CDR3 DNA sequence: TGTGCCAGCAGCGGGACCGGGACAGCGCAGTATTTT. The chain couples TRBV11-3 to TRBJ2-3; 7 positions match TRBD1. CDR3 length: 12 residues. Germline assignment: CDR1 SGHNT and CDR2 YENEEA. Trimming took 5 bases from V and 10 from J; bases not matched to a gene: 6.

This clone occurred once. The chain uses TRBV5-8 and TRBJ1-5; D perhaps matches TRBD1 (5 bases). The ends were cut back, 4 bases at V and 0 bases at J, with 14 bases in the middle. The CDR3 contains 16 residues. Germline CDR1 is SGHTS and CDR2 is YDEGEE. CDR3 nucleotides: TGTGCCAGCAGCCCGGTCGGGGGATATAGCAATCAGCCCCAGCATTTT. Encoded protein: CASSPVGGYSNQPQHF.

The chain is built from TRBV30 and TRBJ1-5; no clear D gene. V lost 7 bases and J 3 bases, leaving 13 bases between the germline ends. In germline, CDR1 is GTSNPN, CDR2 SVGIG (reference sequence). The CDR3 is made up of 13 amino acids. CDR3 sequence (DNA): TGTGCCTTGGGCATGGGGTACAATCAGCCCCAGCATTTT. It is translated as CALGMGYNQPQHF.

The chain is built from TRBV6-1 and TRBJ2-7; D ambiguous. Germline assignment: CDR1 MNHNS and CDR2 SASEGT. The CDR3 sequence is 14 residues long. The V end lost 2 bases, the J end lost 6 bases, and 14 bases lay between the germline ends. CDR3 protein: CASSEMWAAGEQYF. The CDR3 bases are TGTGCCAGCAGTGAAATGTGGGCAGCAGGCGAGCAGTACTTC.

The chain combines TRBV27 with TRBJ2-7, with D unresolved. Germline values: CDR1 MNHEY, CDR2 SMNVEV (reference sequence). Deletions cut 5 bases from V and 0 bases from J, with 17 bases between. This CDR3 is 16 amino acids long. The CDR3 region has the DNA TGTGCCAGCAGTGATGGACGGTCGTTAAGCTCCTACGAGCAGTACTTC. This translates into CASSDGRSLSSYEQYF.

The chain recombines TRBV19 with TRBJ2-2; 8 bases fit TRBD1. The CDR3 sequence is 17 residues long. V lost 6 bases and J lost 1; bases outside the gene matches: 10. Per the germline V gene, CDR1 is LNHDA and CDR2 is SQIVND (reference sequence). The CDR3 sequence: CASRARTGRQNTGELFF. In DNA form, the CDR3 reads TGTGCCAGTAGGGCGAGGACAGGGAGACAGAACACCGGGGAGCTGTTTTTT.